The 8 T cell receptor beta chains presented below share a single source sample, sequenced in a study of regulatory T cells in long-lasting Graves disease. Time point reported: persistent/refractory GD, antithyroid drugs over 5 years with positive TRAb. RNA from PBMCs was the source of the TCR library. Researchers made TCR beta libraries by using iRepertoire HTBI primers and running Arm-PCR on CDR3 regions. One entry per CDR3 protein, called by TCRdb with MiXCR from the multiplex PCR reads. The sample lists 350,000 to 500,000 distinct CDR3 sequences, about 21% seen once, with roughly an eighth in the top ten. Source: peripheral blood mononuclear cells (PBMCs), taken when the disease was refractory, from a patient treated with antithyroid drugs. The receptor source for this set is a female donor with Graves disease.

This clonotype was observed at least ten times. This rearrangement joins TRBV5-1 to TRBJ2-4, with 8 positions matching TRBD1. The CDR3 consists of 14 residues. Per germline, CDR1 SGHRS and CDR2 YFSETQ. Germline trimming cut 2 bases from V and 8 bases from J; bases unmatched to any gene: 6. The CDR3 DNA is TGCGCCAGCAGCTTCGGACAGGGTGGGGACATTCAGTACTTC. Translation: CASSFGQGGDIQYF.

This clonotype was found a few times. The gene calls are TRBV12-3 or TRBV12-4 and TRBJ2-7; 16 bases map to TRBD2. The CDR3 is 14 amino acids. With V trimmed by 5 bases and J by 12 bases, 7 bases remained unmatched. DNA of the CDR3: TGTGCCAGCAGTCTGGGACTAGCGGGAGGGAGTGCGTACTTC. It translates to CASSLGLAGGSAYF.

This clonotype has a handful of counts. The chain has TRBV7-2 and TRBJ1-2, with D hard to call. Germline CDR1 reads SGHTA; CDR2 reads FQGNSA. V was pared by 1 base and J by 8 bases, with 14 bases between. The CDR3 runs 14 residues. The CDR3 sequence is CASSLEAGPRGYTF. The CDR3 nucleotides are TGTGCCAGCAGCTTAGAGGCGGGTCCTCGGGGCTACACCTTC.

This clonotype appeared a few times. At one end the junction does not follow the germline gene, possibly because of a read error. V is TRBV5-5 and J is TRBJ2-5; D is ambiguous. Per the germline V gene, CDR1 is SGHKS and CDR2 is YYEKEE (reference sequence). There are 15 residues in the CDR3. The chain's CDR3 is CASSQGARSLETQYF. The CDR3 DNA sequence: TGCGCCAGCAGCCAAGGAGCCAGGAGTTTAGAGACCCAGTACTTC.

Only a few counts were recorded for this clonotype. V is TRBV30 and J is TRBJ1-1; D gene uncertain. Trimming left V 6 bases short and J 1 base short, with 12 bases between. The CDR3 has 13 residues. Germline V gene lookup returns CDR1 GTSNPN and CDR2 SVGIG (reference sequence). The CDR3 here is CACHLTENTEAFF. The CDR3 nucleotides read TGTGCCTGCCACCTTACAGAGAACACTGAAGCTTTCTTT.

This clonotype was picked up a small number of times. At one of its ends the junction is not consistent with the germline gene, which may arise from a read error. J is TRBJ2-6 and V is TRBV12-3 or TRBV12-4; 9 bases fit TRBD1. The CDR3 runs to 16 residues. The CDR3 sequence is CASSLGTGAGANVLTF. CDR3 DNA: TGTGCCAGCAGTTTAGGGACAGGGGCTGGAGCCAACGTCCTGACTTTC.

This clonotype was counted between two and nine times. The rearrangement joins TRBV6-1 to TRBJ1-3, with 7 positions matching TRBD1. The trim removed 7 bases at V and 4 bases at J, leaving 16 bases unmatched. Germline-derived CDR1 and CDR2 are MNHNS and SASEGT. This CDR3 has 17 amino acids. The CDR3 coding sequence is TGTGCCAGCAACCTAAGAGGTCCCGGGACAGCAGGAAACACCATATATTTT. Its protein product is CASNLRGPGTAGNTIYF.

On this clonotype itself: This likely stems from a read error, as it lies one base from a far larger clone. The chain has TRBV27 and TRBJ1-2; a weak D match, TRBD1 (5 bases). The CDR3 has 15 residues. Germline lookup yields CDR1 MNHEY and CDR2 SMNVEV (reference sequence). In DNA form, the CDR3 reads TGTGCCAGCAGTACATCGGGACCCTGGGGGGGTGGCTACATCTTC. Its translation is CASSTSGPWGGGYIF.